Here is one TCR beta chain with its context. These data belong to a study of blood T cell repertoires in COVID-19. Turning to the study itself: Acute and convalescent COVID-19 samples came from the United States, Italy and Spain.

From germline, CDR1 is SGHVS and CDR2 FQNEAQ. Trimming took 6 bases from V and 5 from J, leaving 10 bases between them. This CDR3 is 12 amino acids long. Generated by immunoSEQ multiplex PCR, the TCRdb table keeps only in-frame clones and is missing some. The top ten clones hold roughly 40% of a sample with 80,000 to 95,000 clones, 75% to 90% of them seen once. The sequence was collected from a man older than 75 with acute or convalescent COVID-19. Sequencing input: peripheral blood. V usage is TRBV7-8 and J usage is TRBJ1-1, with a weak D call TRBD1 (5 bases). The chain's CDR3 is CASRWGETEAFF. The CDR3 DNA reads TGTGCCAGCAGATGGGGGGAGACTGAAGCTTTCTTT.